This TCR beta chain was observed in a study of Graves' ophthalmopathy and Graves' hyperthyroidism (dated by TCRdb to between 2018 and 2020). In the study overall: Hyperthyroidism was defined as stable when no progression to ophthalmopathy occurred within 18 months of follow-up. In total, approximately 130 blood samples were TCR-sequenced: under 45 ophthalmopathy, some 72 hyperthyroidism and some 17 hyperthyroidism-to-ophthalmopathy patients. In a handful of hyperthyroidism patients, the T-cell repertoire of thyroid tissue was compared with the T-cell repertoire of blood. The study used signatures of the TCR beta repertoire to tell Graves' ophthalmopathy apart from Graves' hyperthyroidism and to predict which patients would progress to ophthalmopathy. To explore V-J signatures that distinguish ophthalmopathy from hyperthyroidism, a discovery set of 100 patients was enrolled, made up of 43 with ophthalmopathy and roughly 55 with stable hyperthyroidism. Following sample collection, hyperthyroidism patients were given methimazole at a starting dose of 30 mg daily, and ophthalmopathy patients were given high-dose intravenous methylprednisolone. The independent validation cohort included 18 to 20 hyperthyroidism patients plus 17 patients who later progressed from hyperthyroidism to ophthalmopathy.

What the study reported, not specific to this receptor: In validation, the model predicted ophthalmopathy progression with 55% to 71% sensitivity and around 72% specificity; 12 predicted patients were CT-confirmed with GO in a median of approximately 6.2 months. The 13-signature model separated ophthalmopathy from stable hyperthyroidism with approximately 90% sensitivity and about 84% specificity in cross-validation, and 80%/75% in the test set. Most expanded thyroid clonotypes with frequency above 0.001 were also detected in blood, suggesting blood repertoires may reflect the thyroid immune response. No statistical method was used to predetermine the sample size, and group allocation was not hidden from the investigators.

This clonotype was counted many times. The specificity of this receptor is unknown. No qualities accompany the bases; no much larger clone lies one base away. The hyperthyroidism patients were 18 to 65 years old and newly diagnosed, with a disease duration of less than 2 months. Patients were excluded if they had other autoimmune diseases, uncontrolled infections, pregnancy or lactation. Diagnosis was based on clinical symptoms, serum thyroxine, TRAb, thyroid ultrasound and orbital computed tomography. Trizol reagent was used to extract the total RNA, and its quality was then checked on an Agilent 2100 Bioanalyzer. For repertoire sequencing, TCR beta CDR3 regions were amplified from RNA transcripts. The first round was an RT-PCR using HTBI primers with the Qiagen OneStep RT-PCR kit, and this first round was followed by a second-round multiplex PCR, then size selection and purification. The libraries underwent paired-end sequencing with 100 bp reads on an Illumina HiSeq2000. The source study handled its data this way. SOAPnuke was used to process the reads, removing any read that contained adapters or uncalled bases, had a mean Phred below 15, or lacked an exact match to the constant primer or identifier. High-quality paired reads were merged with COPE v1.2.5. Clonotypes were defined as unique nucleotide sequences and were aligned to IMGT TRB V, D and J references using MiTCR v1.1. Analysis was restricted to V-J combinations with a frequency above 0.0001, which covered 99.2% of repertoires. For each V-J combination, a TCR clonal expansion and chaos score was defined as the ratio of F50 clonal expansion to chaos observed in the TCRdist matrix. Welch's t-statistics and random forest were used to reduce features to about 14 V-J combinations, which were fed into a naive Bayes classifier. The similarity between thyroid and blood repertoires was quantified using the Morisita-Horn index. The raw public reads went through TCRdb reprocessing: fastp at Q25, MiXCR clone calling, in-frame beta chains kept. Identical CDR3 proteins give one entry, which carries the most common genes and DNA. The V and J calls follow TCRdb's processing rather than the paper's. In this sample the table shows around 1.1 million distinct CDR3 sequences, approximately 35% of which occur a single time. Around 10% of the sample is taken by the ten largest.

Measured from the cysteine to the phenylalanine, the CDR3 is 13 residues long. Solely the CDR3 DNA is kept, with 39 bases framed from the first base. V and J lose 7 bases and 1 base, and a span of 10 bases separates them. Taken from the germline V gene, the CDR1 and CDR2 loops are MNHNS and SASEGT. The chain couples TRBV6-1 to TRBJ1-1; the D gene assignment is ambiguous. What was sequenced was peripheral blood or thyroid tissue (not recorded which). The origin of this receptor is an adult man with Graves' hyperthyroidism. The CDR3 amino acid sequence is: CASMLRTNTEAFF. The sequenced DNA: TGTGCCAGCATGTTGAGGACGAACACTGAAGCTTTCTTT.